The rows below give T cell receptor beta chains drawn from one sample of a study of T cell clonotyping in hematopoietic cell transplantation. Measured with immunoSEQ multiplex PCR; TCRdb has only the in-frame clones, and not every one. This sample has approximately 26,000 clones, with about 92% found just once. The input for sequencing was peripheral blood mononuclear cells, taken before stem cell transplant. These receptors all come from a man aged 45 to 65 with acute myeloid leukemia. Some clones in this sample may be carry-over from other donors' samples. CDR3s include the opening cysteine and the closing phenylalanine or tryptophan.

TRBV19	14	CASRPSDSHYEQYF
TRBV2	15	CASSAPPGQGNEQYF
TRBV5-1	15	CASSATGTGEETQYF
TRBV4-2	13	CASSRKAGETQYF
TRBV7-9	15	CASSSLGTEGSGYTF
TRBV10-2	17	CASSEAGTSGSGETQYF
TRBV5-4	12	CASSLDSNEQFF
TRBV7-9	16	CASSKLAGANTGELFF
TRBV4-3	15	CASSQRAGGRNEQYF
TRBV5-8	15	CASSSGLAVNNEQFF
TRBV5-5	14	CASSWEAGPQPQHF
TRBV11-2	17	CASSLMRTGGNTGELFF
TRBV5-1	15	CASSASGTGATEAFF
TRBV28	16	CATPGDSKTNTGELFF
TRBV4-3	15	CASSQDIGGWETQYF
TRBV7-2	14	CASSRGTVTDTQYF
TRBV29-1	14	CSVGLAGPTGELFF
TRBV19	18	CASSISGNQRKPGNTIYF
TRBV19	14	CASSRDRVLTEAFF
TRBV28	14	CASSLSQESYGYTF
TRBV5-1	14	CASSLERGRTEAFF
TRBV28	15	CASSLAGTWGDTQYF
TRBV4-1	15	CASSLLRTVYNEQFF
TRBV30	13	CAWSLDGTTEAFF
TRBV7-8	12	CASSGGTYEQYF
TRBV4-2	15	CASSQAQGTNTEAFF
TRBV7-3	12	CASSLGQGAAYF
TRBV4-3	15	CASSRIMTEQETQYF
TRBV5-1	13	CASSFGTQETQYF
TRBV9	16	CASSPWGGKGNTEAFF
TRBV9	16	CASSVTTGKSGNTIYF
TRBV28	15	CASILGGGTTDTQYF
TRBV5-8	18	CASSLYGTGGPSTDTQYF
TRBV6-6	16	CASRNAGQGAWSPLHF
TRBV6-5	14	CASSYVAPTGELFF
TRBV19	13	CASTGPDNSPLHF
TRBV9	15	CASSPRGYSNQPQHF
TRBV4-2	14	CASSQGGDYNEQFF
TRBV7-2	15	CASSLVPSGQETQYF
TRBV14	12	CASRGSGNTIYF
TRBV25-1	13	CASRLREGTEAFF